A selection of T cell receptor beta chains follows, all from one sample in a study of shared clonotypes between healthy human individuals. TCRdb keeps only in-frame clones here, not all; method: immunoSEQ multiplex PCR. The sample lists some 2,500,000 clones; 85% to 95% were seen once. The specimen sequenced was naive CD4+ T cells from PBMCs. These receptors were obtained from a man aged 18 to 35 in good health. Some clones in this sample may be carry-over from other donors' samples. Both conserved end residues are part of each CDR3. A D gene is named only where the DNA matches it firmly. Expanded clones are given a class, and other clones once, few, many or no size at all.

size	D	V	J	CDR3	DNA
-	-	TRBV28	TRBJ1-5	CATDGGNQPQHF	TGTGCCACGGATGGAGGCAATCAGCCCCAGCATTTT
-	-	TRBV25-1	TRBJ2-3	CASSLSGASTDTQYF	TGTGCCAGCAGTCTCTCGGGGGCCAGCACAGATACGCAGTATTTT
-	TRBD2	TRBV19	TRBJ2-5	CASTSGTSRETQYF	TGTGCCAGTACATCCGGGACTAGCCGGGAGACCCAGTACTTC
-	TRBD1	TRBV6-5	TRBJ2-3	CASREDRVPDTQYF	TGTGCCAGCAGGGAAGACAGGGTTCCAGATACGCAGTATTTT
-	-	TRBV19	TRBJ1-5	CASSIVGGNNQPQHF	TGTGCCAGTAGTATAGTCGGGGGGAACAATCAGCCCCAGCATTTT
-	-	TRBV6-5	TRBJ1-2	CASSWGDGYTF	TGTGCCAGCAGTTGGGGGGATGGCTACACCTTC
-	-	TRBV11-2	TRBJ1-1	CASSRVGGGAQNTEAFF	TGTGCCAGCAGCCGAGTCGGGGGAGGGGCCCAGAACACTGAAGCTTTCTTT
-	TRBD2	TRBV27	TRBJ2-5	CASSPRLAGGAETQYF	TGTGCCAGCAGTCCAAGACTAGCGGGAGGCGCGGAGACCCAGTACTTC
-	-	TRBV27	TRBJ1-1	CASSIQQGHTEAFF	TGTGCCAGCAGTATTCAACAGGGACACACTGAAGCTTTCTTT
-	-	TRBV30	TRBJ1-2	CAWSVQGERYGYTF	TGTGCCTGGAGTGTACAGGGTGAACGCTATGGCTACACCTTC
once	TRBD1	TRBV5-4	TRBJ2-2	CASSTQGAHTGELFF	TGTGCCAGCAGCACTCAGGGGGCGCACACCGGGGAGCTGTTTTTT
-	-	TRBV27	TRBJ2-7	CASSLIGASEQYF	TGTGCCAGCAGTTTAATAGGCGCGTCCGAGCAGTACTTC
-	-	TRBV30	TRBJ2-2	CAWSGRGGGAGELFF	TGTGCCTGGAGTGGTCGTGGGGGCGGGGCCGGGGAGCTGTTTTTT
-	-	TRBV5-4	TRBJ2-5	CASSPKGGPRGETQYF	TGTGCCAGCAGCCCTAAGGGCGGGCCAAGGGGGGAGACCCAGTACTTC
few	TRBD1	TRBV29-1	TRBJ1-1	CSVGQGLNTEAFF	TGCAGCGTTGGACAGGGACTGAACACTGAAGCTTTCTTT
-	-	TRBV2	TRBJ1-2	CASSKETVFYGYTF	TGTGCCAGCTCCAAAGAGACAGTCTTCTATGGCTACACCTTC
-	-	TRBV2	TRBJ2-1	CANHLQAYNEQFF	TGTGCCAACCACCTGCAAGCCTACAATGAGCAGTTCTTC
-	-	TRBV28	TRBJ1-4	CASNKGRSFDEKLFF	TGTGCCAGCAATAAAGGTAGAAGTTTTGATGAAAAACTGTTTTTT
once	TRBD1	TRBV6-4	TRBJ2-7	CASDRQGYEQYF	TGTGCCAGCGACCGACAGGGGTACGAGCAGTACTTC
-	-	TRBV30	TRBJ2-1	CAGGLLHNEQFF	TGTGCCGGGGGCCTACTCCACAATGAGCAGTTCTTC
-	TRBD1	TRBV7-8	TRBJ1-1	CASSRTLTGNEAFF	TGTGCCAGCAGCCGTACTCTGACAGGGAACGAAGCTTTCTTT
-	-	TRBV9	TRBJ2-7	CASSVDGGSYEQYF	TGTGCCAGCAGCGTAGACGGGGGCTCATACGAGCAGTACTTC
-	-	TRBV28	TRBJ1-5	CASSLGSTSNQPQHF	TGTGCCAGCAGCCTCGGCAGTACCAGCAATCAGCCCCAGCATTTT
-	-	TRBV7-3	TRBJ2-5	CASSLIPTQSETQYF	TGTGCCAGCAGCTTAATCCCGACACAGTCAGAGACCCAGTACTTC
-	TRBD2	TRBV5-1	TRBJ2-2	CASSSGLAATGELFF	TGCGCCAGCAGCTCGGGACTAGCGGCGACCGGGGAGCTGTTTTTT
-	TRBD1	TRBV28	TRBJ2-5	CASSPMDRRIIYQETQYF	TGTGCCAGCAGTCCAATGGACAGGCGAATTATTTACCAAGAGACCCAGTACTTC
-	TRBD1	TRBV5-1	TRBJ2-7	CASSLGWTGAYEQYF	TGCGCCAGCAGCTTGGGCTGGACAGGGGCCTACGAGCAGTACTTC
-	TRBD1	TRBV18	TRBJ2-6	CASSPDRGLAGANVLTF	TGTGCCAGCTCACCGGACAGGGGGTTAGCTGGGGCCAACGTCCTGACTTTC
-	-	TRBV6-1	TRBJ1-5	CASSEVFGQPQHF	TGTGCCAGCAGTGAAGTCTTCGGGCAGCCCCAGCATTTT
-	-	TRBV27	TRBJ1-1	CASSSDGARGRRKAFF	TGTGCCAGCAGTTCAGACGGGGCTAGGGGCCGCAGGAAAGCTTTCTTT
-	-	TRBV5-1	TRBJ2-7	CASSLGYNYEQYF	TGCGCCAGCAGCTTGGGATACAACTACGAGCAGTACTTC
-	-	TRBV2	TRBJ1-2	CASSEQDPLANYGYTF	TGTGCCAGCAGTGAGCAGGACCCGTTAGCTAACTATGGCTACACCTTC
-	-	TRBV14	TRBJ2-4	CASSPRDLNIQYF	TGTGCCAGCAGCCCCCGGGACCTAAACATTCAGTACTTC
few	-	TRBV5-4	TRBJ2-5	CASSLAKETQYF	TGTGCCAGCAGCTTGGCTAAAGAGACCCAGTACTTC
-	-	TRBV11-2	TRBJ2-4	CASRSAYGALAKNIQYF	TGTGCCAGCAGATCAGCCTACGGGGCGTTAGCCAAAAACATTCAGTACTTC
-	-	TRBV5-1	TRBJ1-2	CASGPQGTFNYGYTF	TGCGCCAGTGGTCCGCAGGGGACTTTTAACTATGGCTACACCTTC